The 18 T cell receptor beta chains in this list originate from one sample, sequenced in a study of vaccination effects on CD4 cells after COVID-19. Profiling relied on immunoSEQ multiplex PCR, and the TCRdb table lists in-frame clones only, not all of them. Of 25,000 to 30,000 clones in the sample, less than 75% were seen once. Their cognate antigens are unknown. The culture ran for 9 to 11 days, and then CD4+ T cells were isolated. Source: CD4+ T cells from PBMCs cultured without peptide, taken before COVID-19 vaccination. These TCRs come from a human donor who received a COVID-19 vaccine.

The chain combines TRBV10-1 with TRBJ2-3; 12 bases are a match to TRBD2. The CDR3 is 16 residues long. CDR1 and CDR2 from the germline V gene are WNHNN and SYGVQD (reference sequence). V shed 3 bases and J 4 bases; nucleotides not matched to a gene: 5. As DNA, the CDR3 is TGCGCCAGCAGTGATTCCCCTAGCGGGAGGGCAGATACGCAGTATTTT. This sequence encodes CASSDSPSGRADTQYF.

The DNA for the CDR3 is TGCGCCAGCAGCTTGGCCCCGACACCTTCGAAAGTATATGGAAACACCATATATTTT. It is translated as CASSLAPTPSKVYGNTIYF. This sequence joins TRBV5-1 and TRBJ1-3; D uncertain. Germline assignment: CDR1 SGHRS and CDR2 YFSETQ. This CDR3 spans 19 amino acids. V was pared by 0 bases and J by 3 bases, with 22 bases between.

The rearrangement joins TRBV6-5 to TRBJ1-2; no definite D call. Trimming pared 6 bases from V and 4 bases from J, leaving 15 bases between. CDR1 and CDR2 from the germline V gene are MNHEY and SVGAGI. CDR3 length: 14 residues. This CDR3 is CASRRTLTGYGYTF. The DNA for the CDR3 is TGTGCCAGCAGACGTACACTGACTGGCTATGGCTACACCTTC.

The chain is built from TRBV18 and TRBJ1-3; TRBD1 aligns across 7 bases. This CDR3 has 14 residues. V shed 3 bases and J 4 bases; nucleotides not matched to a gene: 3. The germline gives CDR1 KGHSH, CDR2 LQKENI. CDR3 nucleotides: TGTGCCAGCTCACCTCCGGGACAGGGAAACACCATATATTTT. This gives the protein CASSPPGQGNTIYF.

This clone was detected a few times. V usage is TRBV18 and J usage is TRBJ1-4; D might be TRBD1 (5 bases). The CDR3 is made up of 16 amino acids. V was clipped by 1 base and J by 5 bases, with 14 bases between them. Germline CDR1 is KGHSH and CDR2 is LQKENI. The CDR3 spells CASSPRVGRENEKLFF. The CDR3 DNA follows: TGTGCCAGCTCACCACGCGTCGGCAGGGAGAATGAAAAACTGTTTTTT.

The genes are TRBV6-5 and TRBJ2-2, with unresolved D. Trimming took 7 bases from V and 5 from J, leaving 14 bases between them. The germline CDR1 and CDR2 sequences are MNHEY and SVGAGI. This CDR3 is built from 14 residues. The CDR3 spells CASTPTIATGELFF. The CDR3 nucleotides read TGTGCCAGCACCCCGACCATCGCGACCGGGGAGCTGTTTTTT.

This clone came up once. V is TRBV5-1 and J is TRBJ1-2, with a weak D call TRBD1 (5 bases). Germline CDR1 and CDR2: SGHRS and YFSETQ. V was shortened by 4 bases and J by 5 bases, with 18 bases between the two germline ends. The CDR3 is 15 amino acids. CDR3 DNA: TGCGCCAGCAGCGTCTCCGGGACTCCTTCATATGGCTACACCTTC. It yields the protein CASSVSGTPSYGYTF.

This clone turned up a few times. The chain combines TRBV4-1 with TRBJ1-4; 8 nucleotides match TRBD1. Germline lookup yields CDR1 MGHRA and CDR2 YSYEKL. The CDR3 is 17 residues long. The V gene end was trimmed by 3 bases and the J gene end by 3 bases; junction bases not matched to a gene: 9. In DNA, the CDR3 is TGCGCCAGCAGCCACCCGGTCAGGGGGCTGTCTAATGAAAAACTGTTTTTT. This encodes CASSHPVRGLSNEKLFF.

This clone showed up just a few times. The V gene is TRBV7-9, the J gene TRBJ2-1, with 7 bases fitting TRBD1. Germline values: CDR1 SEHNR, CDR2 FQNEAQ (reference sequence). Trimming at V came to 5 bases and at J to 8 bases, leaving 12 bases not matched to a gene. There are 15 residues in the CDR3. The CDR3 loop reads CASSRRDSLGHEQFF. The CDR3 DNA sequence: TGTGCCAGCAGCCGTCGGGACAGCTTAGGCCATGAGCAGTTCTTC.

The DNA for the CDR3 is TGTGCCAGCTCACCAGCCGTCTTAGTTAATGGTTCACCCCTCCACTTT. Protein sequence: CASSPAVLVNGSPLHF. V usage is TRBV18 and J usage is TRBJ1-6; no clear D. There are 16 residues in the CDR3. V lost 2 bases to trimming and J lost 9 bases, with 17 bases between them. Per germline, CDR1 KGHSH and CDR2 LQKENI.

The V call is TRBV5-1, the J call TRBJ2-7; 7 positions match TRBD1. CDR1 SGHRS and CDR2 YFSETQ come from the germline V gene. This CDR3 comprises 13 residues. The trim removed 0 bases at V and 9 bases at J, leaving 6 bases unmatched. The CDR3 coding sequence is TGCGCCAGCAGCTTGGTTATAGGGACAGTGCAGTACTTC. As protein: CASSLVIGTVQYF. The variable domain in full, completed from reference TRBV5-1 and TRBJ2-7, reads KAGVTQTPRYLIKTRGQQVTLSCSPISGHRSVSWYQQTPGQGLQFLFEYFSETQRNKGNFPGRFSGRQFSNSRSEMNVSTLELGDSALYLCASSLVIGTVQYFGPGTRLTVT.

This clone occurred a few times. This chain links TRBV10-3 with TRBJ1-3, with unresolved D. V was trimmed by 4 bases and J by 4 bases, leaving 14 bases between them. The germline V gene encodes CDR1 ENHRY and CDR2 SYGVKD. CDR3 length equals 15 residues. The CDR3 DNA reads TGTGCCATCAGTGCGGACGGAACGGACGGAAACACCATATATTTT. This gives the protein CAISADGTDGNTIYF.

The gene calls are TRBV5-6 and TRBJ2-4; tentatively, D is TRBD2 (6 bases). V was clipped by 0 bases and J by 0 bases, with 10 bases between them. The CDR3 has 16 residues. The germline V gene encodes CDR1 SGHDT and CDR2 YYEEEE. For the CDR3, the DNA is TGTGCCAGCAGCTTGGTAGCGGAACTAGCCAAAAACATTCAGTACTTC. Translated: CASSLVAELAKNIQYF.

The rearrangement joins TRBV4-1 to TRBJ1-2; no clear D gene. V lost 0 bases to trimming and J lost 7 bases, with 21 bases between them. Germline V gene lookup returns CDR1 MGHRA and CDR2 YSYEKL. The CDR3 loop spans 17 amino acids. The chain's CDR3 is CASSQEVAVLRVGGYTF. CDR3 nucleotide sequence: TGCGCCAGCAGCCAAGAAGTGGCCGTTTTGCGGGTTGGTGGCTACACCTTC.

The chain is built from TRBV7-6 and TRBJ2-1, with 7 bases fitting TRBD1. Unmatched junction bases numbered 14, after V lost 5 bases and J lost 4 bases. The CDR3 has 17 residues. Germline values: CDR1 SGHVS, CDR2 FNYEAQ. Written as DNA, the CDR3 is TGTGCCAGCAGCGGACAGACAGGGTTAGGGGCTTACAATGAGCAGTTCTTC. Translating it yields CASSGQTGLGAYNEQFF.

There are a few counts of this clone. The chain combines TRBV28 with TRBJ2-7; maybe TRBD1 (5 bases). V was clipped by 2 bases and J by 0 bases, with 8 bases between them. Germline lookup yields CDR1 MDHEN and CDR2 SYDVKM. The length of the CDR3 is 14 residues. In nucleotides, the CDR3 is TGTGCCAGCAGTTTAACAGGTTACTCCTACGAGCAGTACTTC. This codes for CASSLTGYSYEQYF.

This chain links TRBV6-1 with TRBJ2-7; D uncertain. V lost 1 base to trimming and J lost 4 bases, with 17 bases between them. Germline V gene lookup returns CDR1 MNHNS and CDR2 SASEGT. This CDR3 comprises 16 residues. In DNA form, the CDR3 reads TGTGCCAGCAGTGAAGAAGGTTATGGTCCTTTTTACGAGCAGTACTTC. Translating gives CASSEEGYGPFYEQYF.

The chain couples TRBV11-2 to TRBJ1-6; D is perhaps TRBD1 (5 bases). This CDR3 spans 14 amino acids. Germline lookup yields CDR1 SGHAT and CDR2 FQNNGV. Trimming pared 5 bases from V and 4 bases from J, leaving 9 bases between. DNA for the CDR3: TGTGCCAGCAGCCCTCGACAGTATAATTCACCCCTCCACTTT. It translates to CASSPRQYNSPLHF.